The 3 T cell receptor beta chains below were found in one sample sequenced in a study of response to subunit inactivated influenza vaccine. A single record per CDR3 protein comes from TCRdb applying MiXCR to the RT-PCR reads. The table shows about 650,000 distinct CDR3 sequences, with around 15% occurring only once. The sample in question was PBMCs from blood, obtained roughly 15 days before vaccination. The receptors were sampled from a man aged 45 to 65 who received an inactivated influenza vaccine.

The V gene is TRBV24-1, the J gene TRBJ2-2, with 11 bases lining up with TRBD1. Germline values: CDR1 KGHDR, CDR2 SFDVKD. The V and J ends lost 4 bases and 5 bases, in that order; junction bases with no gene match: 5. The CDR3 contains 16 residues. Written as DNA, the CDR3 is TGTGCCACCAGTGACACCGGGACAGGGGGGACCGGGGAGCTGTTTTTT. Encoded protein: CATSDTGTGGTGELFF.

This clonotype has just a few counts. CDR3 sequence (DNA): TGCGCCAGCAGCCTGGAGGGGTGGACCGGGGAGCTGTTTTTT. Translation: CASSLEGWTGELFF. This chain uses TRBV5-1 with TRBJ2-2; D might be TRBD2 (6 bases). Trimming pared 4 bases from V and 5 bases from J, leaving 12 bases between. Per the germline V gene, CDR1 is SGHRS and CDR2 is YFSETQ. This CDR3 comprises 14 residues.

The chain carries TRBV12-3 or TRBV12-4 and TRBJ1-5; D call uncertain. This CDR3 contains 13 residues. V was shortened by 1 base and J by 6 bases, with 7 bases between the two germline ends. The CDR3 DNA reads TGTGCCAGCAGTTTAGGGGCAGTTCAGCCCCAGCATTTT. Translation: CASSLGAVQPQHF.